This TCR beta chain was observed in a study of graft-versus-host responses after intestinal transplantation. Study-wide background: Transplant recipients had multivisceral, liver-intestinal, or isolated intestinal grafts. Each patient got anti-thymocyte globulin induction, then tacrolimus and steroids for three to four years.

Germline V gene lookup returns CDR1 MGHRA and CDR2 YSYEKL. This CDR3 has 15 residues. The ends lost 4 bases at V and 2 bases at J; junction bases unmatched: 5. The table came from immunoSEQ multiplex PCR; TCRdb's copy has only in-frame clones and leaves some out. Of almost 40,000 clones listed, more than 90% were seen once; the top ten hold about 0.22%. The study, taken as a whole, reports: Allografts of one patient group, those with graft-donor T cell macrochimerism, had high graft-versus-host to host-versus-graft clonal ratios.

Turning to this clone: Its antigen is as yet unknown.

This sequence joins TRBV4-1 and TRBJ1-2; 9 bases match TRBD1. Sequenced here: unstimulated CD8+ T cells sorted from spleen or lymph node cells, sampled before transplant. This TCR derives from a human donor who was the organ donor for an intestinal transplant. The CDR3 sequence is CASSPGQGINYGYTF. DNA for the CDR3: TGCGCCAGCAGCCCGGGACAGGGAATAAACTATGGCTACACCTTC.